This T cell receptor beta chain is drawn from a study of blood T cell repertoires in COVID-19. Across the study: Acute-phase and convalescent COVID-19 samples originated in the United States, Italy and Spain. Nucleic acid was either cDNA or gDNA, and it came from T cells, B-cell-depleted T cells, or PBMCs.

In the source study's methods: Estimates of nucleated cell counts were drawn from the amplification of reference gene primers. Method: immunoSEQ multiplex PCR; TCRdb's copy keeps in-frame clones and lacks some. For V, J and clone size, that table is used; D and trimming come from the DNA. The sample includes approximately 140,000 clones, about nine tenths of them seen just once. The count of this clone is one. Germline assignment: CDR1 LGHNA and CDR2 YSLEER. Trimming cost V 1 base and J 1 base, with 4 bases left between them. The CDR3 covers 13 residues. Sequencing was performed on peripheral blood. The rearrangement uses TRBV4-3 and TRBJ1-1, with no clear D. The sequence came from an older woman with active or convalescent COVID-19. The CDR3 sequence is CASSQGANTEAFF. DNA of the CDR3: TGCGCCAGCAGCCAAGGGGCGAACACTGAAGCTTTCTTT.